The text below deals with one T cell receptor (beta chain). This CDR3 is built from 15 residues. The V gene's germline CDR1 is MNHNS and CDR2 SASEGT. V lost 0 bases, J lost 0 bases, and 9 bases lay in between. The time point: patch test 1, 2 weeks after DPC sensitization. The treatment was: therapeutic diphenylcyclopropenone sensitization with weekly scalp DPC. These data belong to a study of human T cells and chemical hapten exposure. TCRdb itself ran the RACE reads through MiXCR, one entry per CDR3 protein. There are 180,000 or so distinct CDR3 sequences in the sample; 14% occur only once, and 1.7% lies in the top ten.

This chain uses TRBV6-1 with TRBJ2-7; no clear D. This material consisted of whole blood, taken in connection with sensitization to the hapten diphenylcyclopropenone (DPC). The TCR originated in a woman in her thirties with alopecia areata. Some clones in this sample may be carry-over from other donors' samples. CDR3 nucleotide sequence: TGTGCCAGCAGTGAAGCAAGGCAGCTCTCCTACGAGCAGTACTTC. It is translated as CASSEARQLSYEQYF.